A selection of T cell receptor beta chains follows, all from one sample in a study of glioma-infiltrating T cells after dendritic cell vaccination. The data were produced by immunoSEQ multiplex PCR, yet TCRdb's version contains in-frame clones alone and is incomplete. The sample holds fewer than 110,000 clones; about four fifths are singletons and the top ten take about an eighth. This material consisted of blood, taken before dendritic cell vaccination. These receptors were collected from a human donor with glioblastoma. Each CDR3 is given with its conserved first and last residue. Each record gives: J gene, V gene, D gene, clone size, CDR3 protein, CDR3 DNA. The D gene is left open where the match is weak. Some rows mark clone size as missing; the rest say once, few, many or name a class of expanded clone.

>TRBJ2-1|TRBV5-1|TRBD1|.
CASIPGTGGNEQFF
TGCGCCAGCATACCCGGGACAGGGGGAAATGAGCAGTTCTTC
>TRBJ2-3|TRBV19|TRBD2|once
CASSIDRPGGEGGTDTQYF
TGTGCCAGTAGTATAGATCGGCCTGGGGGGGAAGGGGGCACAGATACGCAGTATTTT
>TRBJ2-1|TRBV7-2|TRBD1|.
CASSLDRGNYNEQFF
TGTGCCAGCAGCTTGGACAGGGGGAACTACAATGAGCAGTTCTTC
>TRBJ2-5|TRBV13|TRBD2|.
CASSGLAGSSQETQYF
TGTGCCAGCAGCGGACTAGCGGGTTCCTCACAAGAGACCCAGTACTTC
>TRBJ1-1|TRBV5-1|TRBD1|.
CASSEGTGGLTEAFF
TGCGCCAGCAGCGAGGGGACAGGGGGCCTCACTGAAGCTTTCTTT
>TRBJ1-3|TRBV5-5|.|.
CASSLRTAFRSGNTIYF
TGTGCCAGCAGCCTCCGGACAGCCTTCCGCTCTGGAAACACCATATATTTT
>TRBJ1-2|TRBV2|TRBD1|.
CASSERDRGYYGYTF
TGTGCCAGCAGTGAAAGGGACAGGGGGTACTATGGCTACACCTTC
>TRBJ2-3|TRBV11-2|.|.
CASSQHGVGTDTQYF
TGTGCCAGCAGCCAACACGGGGTGGGTACAGATACGCAGTATTTT
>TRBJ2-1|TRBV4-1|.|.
CASSQGGWYEQFF
TGCGCCAGCAGCCAAGGAGGTTGGTATGAGCAGTTCTTC
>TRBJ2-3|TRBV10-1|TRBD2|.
CASSGGGSPDTQYF
TGCGCCAGCAGTGGGGGGGGTTCGCCAGATACGCAGTATTTT
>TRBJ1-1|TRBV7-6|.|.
CASSSWSGRDTEAFF
TGTGCCAGCAGCTCCTGGTCAGGGAGGGACACTGAAGCTTTCTTT
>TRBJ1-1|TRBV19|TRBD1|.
CASSARTGGLTEAFF
TGTGCCAGTAGTGCAAGGACAGGGGGGCTTACTGAAGCTTTCTTT
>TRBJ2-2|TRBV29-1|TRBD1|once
CSVEDGTGNTGELFF
TGCAGCGTTGAGGACGGGACAGGGAACACCGGGGAGCTGTTTTTT
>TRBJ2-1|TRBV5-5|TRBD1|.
CASRRPGQGYNEQFF
TGTGCCAGCAGGCGGCCGGGACAGGGTTACAATGAGCAGTTCTTC
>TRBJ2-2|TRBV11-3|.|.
CASSLEQGWELFF
TGTGCCAGCAGCTTAGAACAGGGCTGGGAGCTGTTTTTT
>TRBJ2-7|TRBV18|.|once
CASSPRGGESSYEQYF
TGTGCCAGCTCTCCCCGAGGAGGGGAAAGCTCCTACGAGCAGTACTTC
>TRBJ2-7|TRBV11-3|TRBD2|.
CASRPGLAGFNEQYF
TGTGCCAGCAGACCCGGGCTAGCGGGGTTCAACGAGCAGTACTTC
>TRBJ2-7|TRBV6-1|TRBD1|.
CASSRTGDPYEQYF
TGTGCCAGCAGCCGGACAGGCGACCCCTACGAGCAGTACTTC
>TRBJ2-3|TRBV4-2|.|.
CASSLGGEMTDTQYF
TGTGCCAGCAGCCTAGGTGGAGAGATGACAGATACGCAGTATTTT
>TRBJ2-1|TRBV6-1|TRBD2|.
CASNGGGDQFF
TGTGCCAGCAACGGCGGGGGAGATCAGTTCTTC
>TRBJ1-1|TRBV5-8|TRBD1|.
CASSLPDRVNTEAFF
TGTGCCAGCAGCTTGCCGGACAGGGTGAACACTGAAGCTTTCTTT
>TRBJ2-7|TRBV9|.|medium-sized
CASSPEVWSYEQYF
TGTGCCAGCAGCCCCGAGGTGTGGTCCTACGAGCAGTACTTC
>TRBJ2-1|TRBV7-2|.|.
CASSLERDNEQFF
TGTGCCAGCAGCTTAGAACGCGACAATGAGCAGTTCTTC
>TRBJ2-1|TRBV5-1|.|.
CASSKRTDLTGPDGNEQFF
TGCGCCAGCAGCAAAAGGACAGATCTAACGGGACCCGACGGGAATGAGCAGTTCTTC